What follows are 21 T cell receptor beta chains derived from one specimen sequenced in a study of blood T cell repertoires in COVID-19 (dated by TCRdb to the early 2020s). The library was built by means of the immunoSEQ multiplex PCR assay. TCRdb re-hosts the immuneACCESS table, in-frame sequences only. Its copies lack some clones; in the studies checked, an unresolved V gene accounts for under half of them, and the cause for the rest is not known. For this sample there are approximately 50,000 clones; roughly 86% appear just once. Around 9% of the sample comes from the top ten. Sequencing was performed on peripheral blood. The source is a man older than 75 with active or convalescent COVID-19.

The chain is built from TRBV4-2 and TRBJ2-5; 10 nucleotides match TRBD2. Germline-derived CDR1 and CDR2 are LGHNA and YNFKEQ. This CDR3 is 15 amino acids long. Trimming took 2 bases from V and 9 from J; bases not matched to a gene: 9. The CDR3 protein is CASSQKREGRASQYF. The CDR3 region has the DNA TGTGCCAGCAGCCAAAAGCGGGAGGGTAGGGCGTCCCAGTACTTC.

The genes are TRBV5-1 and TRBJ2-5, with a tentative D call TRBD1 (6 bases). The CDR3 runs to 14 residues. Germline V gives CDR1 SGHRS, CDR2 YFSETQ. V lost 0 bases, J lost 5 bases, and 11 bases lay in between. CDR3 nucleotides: TGCGCCAGCAGCTTGGCCAGGGGTAGGGAGACCCAGTACTTC. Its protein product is CASSLARGRETQYF.

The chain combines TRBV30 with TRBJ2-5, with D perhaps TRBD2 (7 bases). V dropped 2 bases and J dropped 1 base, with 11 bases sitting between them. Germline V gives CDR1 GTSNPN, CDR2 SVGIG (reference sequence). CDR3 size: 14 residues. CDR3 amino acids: CAWSKGGLQETQYF. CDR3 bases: TGTGCCTGGAGTAAGGGGGGGCTCCAAGAGACCCAGTACTTC.

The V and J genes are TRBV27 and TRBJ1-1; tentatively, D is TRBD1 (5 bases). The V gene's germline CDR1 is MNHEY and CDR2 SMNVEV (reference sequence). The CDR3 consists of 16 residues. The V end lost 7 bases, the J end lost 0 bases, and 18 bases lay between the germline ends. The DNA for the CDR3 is TGTGCCAGCACCCCGGGTCAGGGCGGAATGAACACTGAAGCTTTCTTT. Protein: CASTPGQGGMNTEAFF.

CDR3 coding DNA: TGTGCCAGCAGTTACCGACAGGGGAGATATGGCTACACCTTC. Amino acid sequence: CASSYRQGRYGYTF. The genes are TRBV6-5 and TRBJ1-2, with TRBD1 matching over 8 bases. The CDR3 covers 14 residues. Unmatched junction bases numbered 4, after V lost 2 bases and J lost 5 bases. Germline loops: CDR1 MNHEY, CDR2 SVGAGI.

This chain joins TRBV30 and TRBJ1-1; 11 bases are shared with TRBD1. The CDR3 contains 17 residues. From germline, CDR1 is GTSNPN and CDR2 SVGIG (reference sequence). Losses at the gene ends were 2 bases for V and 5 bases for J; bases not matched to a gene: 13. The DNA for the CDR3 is TGTGCCTGGAGTATTCAACGGACAGGGGGCGCAAGGACTGAAGCTTTCTTT. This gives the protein CAWSIQRTGGARTEAFF.

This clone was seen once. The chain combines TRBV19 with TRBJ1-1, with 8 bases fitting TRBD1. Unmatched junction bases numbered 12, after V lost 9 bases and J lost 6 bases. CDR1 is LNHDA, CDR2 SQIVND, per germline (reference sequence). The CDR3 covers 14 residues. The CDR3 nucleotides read TGTGCCAGCGCCCCCCGGGACAGGAGGTCTGAAGCTTTCTTT. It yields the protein CASAPRDRRSEAFF.

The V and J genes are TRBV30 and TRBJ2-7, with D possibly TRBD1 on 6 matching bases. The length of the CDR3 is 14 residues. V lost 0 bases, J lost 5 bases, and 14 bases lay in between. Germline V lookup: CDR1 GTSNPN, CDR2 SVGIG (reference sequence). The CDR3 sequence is CAWSVRRQAHEQYF. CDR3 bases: TGTGCCTGGAGTGTACGTCGACAGGCCCACGAGCAGTACTTC. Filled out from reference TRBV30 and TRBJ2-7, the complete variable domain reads SQTIHQWPATLVQPVGSPLSLECTVEGTSNPNLYWYRQAAGRGLQLLFYSVGIGQISSEVPQNLSASRPQDRQFILSSKKLLLSDSGFYLCAWSVRRQAHEQYFGPGTRLTVT.

CDR3 protein: CASKRVGYEQYF. The CDR3 bases are TGTGCCAGCAAGCGGGTGGGCTACGAGCAGTACTTC. The V and J genes are TRBV6-5 and TRBJ2-7; D may be TRBD2 (6 bases). This CDR3 spans 12 amino acids. Germline CDR1 and CDR2: MNHEY and SVGAGI. Deletions cut 7 bases from V and 3 bases from J, with 10 bases between.

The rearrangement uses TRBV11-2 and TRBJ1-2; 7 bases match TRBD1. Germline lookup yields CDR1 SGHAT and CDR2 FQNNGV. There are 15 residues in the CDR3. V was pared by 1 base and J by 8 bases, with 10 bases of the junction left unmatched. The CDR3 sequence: CASSLAARGTGGYTF. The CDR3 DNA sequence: TGTGCCAGCAGCTTAGCCGCCAGGGGGACTGGGGGCTACACCTTC.

CDR3 DNA: TGCAGCGTACAGGCCCAGAACACTGAAGCTTTCTTT. Its protein is CSVQAQNTEAFF. The chain employs TRBV29-1 and TRBJ1-1; TRBD1 might be the D (5 bases). The CDR3 totals 12 residues. The germline V and J ends were trimmed by 6 bases and 1 base, with 9 bases remaining between them. Looked up from germline, CDR1 is SQVTM and CDR2 is ANQGSEA.

The CDR3 is CASSPHRTPQETQYF. In nucleotides, the CDR3 is TGTGCCAGCAGCCCACACAGGACCCCCCAAGAGACCCAGTACTTC. The chain carries TRBV9 and TRBJ2-5, with D possibly being TRBD1 (5 bases). CDR1 SGDLS and CDR2 YYNGEE come from the germline V gene. The CDR3 runs 15 residues. V lost 4 bases to trimming and J lost 1 base, with 14 bases between them.

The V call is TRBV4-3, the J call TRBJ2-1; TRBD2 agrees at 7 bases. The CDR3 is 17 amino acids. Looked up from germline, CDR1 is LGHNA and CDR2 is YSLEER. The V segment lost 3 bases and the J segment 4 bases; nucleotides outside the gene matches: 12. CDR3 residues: CASSHRNNPSGYNEQFF. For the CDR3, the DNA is TGCGCCAGCAGCCACCGAAATAACCCTAGCGGTTACAATGAGCAGTTCTTC.

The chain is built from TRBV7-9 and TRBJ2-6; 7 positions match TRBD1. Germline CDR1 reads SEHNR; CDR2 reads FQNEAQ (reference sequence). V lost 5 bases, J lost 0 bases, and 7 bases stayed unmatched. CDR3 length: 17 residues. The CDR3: CASSTRDRSSGANVLTF. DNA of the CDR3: TGTGCCAGCAGCACGAGGGACAGAAGCTCTGGGGCCAACGTCCTGACTTTC.

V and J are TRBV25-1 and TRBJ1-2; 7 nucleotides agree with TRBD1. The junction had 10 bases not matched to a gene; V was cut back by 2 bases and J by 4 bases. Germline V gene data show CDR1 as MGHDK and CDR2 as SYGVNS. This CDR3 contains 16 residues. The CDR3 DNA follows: TGTGCCAGCAGTGAAGGTTCGGAACAGGGGATCTATGGCTACACCTTC. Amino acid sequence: CASSEGSEQGIYGYTF.

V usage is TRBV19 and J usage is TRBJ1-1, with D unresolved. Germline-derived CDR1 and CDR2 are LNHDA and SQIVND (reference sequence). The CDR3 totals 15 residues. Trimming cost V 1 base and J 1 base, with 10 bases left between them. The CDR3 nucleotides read TGTGCCAGTAGTATAGTCTCAGGAGGGAACACTGAAGCTTTCTTT. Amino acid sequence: CASSIVSGGNTEAFF.

The CDR3 loop is CASSRTGGWTGELFF. The CDR3 nucleotides read TGTGCCAGCAGCCGTACAGGGGGCTGGACCGGGGAGCTGTTTTTT. The chain links TRBV7-2 to TRBJ2-2; 9 bases line up with TRBD1. This CDR3 has 15 amino acids. Losses at the gene ends were 5 bases for V and 5 bases for J; bases not matched to a gene: 6. Germline values: CDR1 SGHTA, CDR2 FQGNSA. The full variable domain, completed using reference TRBV7-2 and TRBJ2-2, is GAGVSQSPSNKVTEKGKDVELRCDPISGHTALYWYRQSLGQGLEFLIYFQGNSAPDKSGLPSDRFSAERTGGSVSTLTIQRTQQEDSAVYLCASSRTGGWTGELFFGEGSRLTVL.

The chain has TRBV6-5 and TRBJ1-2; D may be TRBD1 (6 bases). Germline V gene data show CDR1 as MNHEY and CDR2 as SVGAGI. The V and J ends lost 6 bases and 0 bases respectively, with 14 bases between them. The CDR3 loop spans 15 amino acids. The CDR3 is CASSSLAGANYGYTF. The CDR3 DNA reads TGTGCCAGCAGCTCTCTGGCAGGGGCTAACTATGGCTACACCTTC.

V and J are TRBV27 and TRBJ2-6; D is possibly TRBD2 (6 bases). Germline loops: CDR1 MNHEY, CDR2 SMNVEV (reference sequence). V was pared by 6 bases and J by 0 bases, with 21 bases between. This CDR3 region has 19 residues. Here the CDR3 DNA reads TGTGCCAGCAGAGAAAAGGTGGACTACCTGTACTCTGGGGCCAACGTCCTGACTTTC. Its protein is CASREKVDYLYSGANVLTF.

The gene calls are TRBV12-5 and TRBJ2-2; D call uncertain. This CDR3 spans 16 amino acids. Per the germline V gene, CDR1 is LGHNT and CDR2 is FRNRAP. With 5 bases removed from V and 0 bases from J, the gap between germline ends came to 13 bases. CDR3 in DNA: TGTGCTAGTGGTACCCTCTATACCACGAACACCGGGGAGCTGTTTTTT. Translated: CASGTLYTTNTGELFF.

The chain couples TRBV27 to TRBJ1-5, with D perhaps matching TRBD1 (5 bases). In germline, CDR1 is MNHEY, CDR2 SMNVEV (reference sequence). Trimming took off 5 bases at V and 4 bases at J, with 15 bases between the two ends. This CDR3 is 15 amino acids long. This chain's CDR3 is CASSPKQEGNQPQHF. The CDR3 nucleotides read TGTGCCAGCAGTCCAAAGCAGGAGGGGAATCAGCCCCAGCATTTT.